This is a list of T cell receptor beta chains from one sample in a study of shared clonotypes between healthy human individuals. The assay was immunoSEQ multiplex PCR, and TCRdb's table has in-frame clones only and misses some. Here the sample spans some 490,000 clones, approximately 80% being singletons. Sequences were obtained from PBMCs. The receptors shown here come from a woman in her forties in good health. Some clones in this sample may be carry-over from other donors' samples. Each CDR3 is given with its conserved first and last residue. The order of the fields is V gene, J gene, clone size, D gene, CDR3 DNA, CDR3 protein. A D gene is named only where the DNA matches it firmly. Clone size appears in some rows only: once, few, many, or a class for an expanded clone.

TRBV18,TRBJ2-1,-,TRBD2,TGTGCCAGCTCGCCAGCACTAGCGGGAGCGTATAACGGTGAGCAGTTCTTC,CASSPALAGAYNGEQFF
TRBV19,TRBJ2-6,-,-,TGTGCCAGTAGTATCTTCGGGGCTGGGGCCAACGTCCTGACTTTC,CASSIFGAGANVLTF
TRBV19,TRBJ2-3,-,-,TGTGCCAGTATTAGTCAGGAGGGCACAGATACGCAGTATTTT,CASISQEGTDTQYF
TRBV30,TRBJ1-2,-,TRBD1,TGTGCCTGGACGGACAGGGGCGACTATGGCTACACCTTC,CAWTDRGDYGYTF
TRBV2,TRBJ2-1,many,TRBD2,TGTGCCAGCAGCCCCGGGACTAGCGGGAGGGGGGGGTTCTTC,CASSPGTSGRGGFF
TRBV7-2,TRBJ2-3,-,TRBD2,TGTGCCAGCAGTTCTAGGGCGGGAGGAGCGACAGATACGCAGTATTTT,CASSSRAGGATDTQYF
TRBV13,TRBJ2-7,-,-,TGTGCCAGCCCCTCGGCGGGGATGTTTTGGGGGGTTTCCTACGAGCAGTACTTC,CASPSAGMFWGVSYEQYF
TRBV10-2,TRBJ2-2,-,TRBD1,TGCGCCAGCAGTGAGTTGAGACAGGGGATCGGCGGGGAGCTGTTTTTT,CASSELRQGIGGELFF
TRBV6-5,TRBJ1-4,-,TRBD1,TGTGCCAGCGGGACAGGGGATGAAAAACTGTTTTTT,CASGTGDEKLFF
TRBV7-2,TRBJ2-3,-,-,TGTGCCAGCAGCTTAGCGGGGGCAGATACGCAGTATTTT,CASSLAGADTQYF